Listed below are T cell receptor beta chains from one sample, sequenced in a study of blood T cells in healthy people across ages. TCRdb re-derived calls from the 5' RACE reads in MiXCR, one entry per CDR3 protein. The sample lists 780,000 or so distinct CDR3 sequences, around 50% occurring once. The material sequenced was blood. The receptors stem from a man between 40 and 49 years old in good health. CDR3s include the opening cysteine and the closing phenylalanine or tryptophan. The D gene is left open where the match is weak. Size is omitted from some rows. Given values are once, few, many or a class for expanded clones.

J	V	D	size	CDR3	DNA
TRBJ2-7	TRBV7-6	TRBD1	NA	CASSLAGTGGSYEQYF	TGTGCCAGCAGCTTAGCGGGGACAGGAGGTTCCTACGAGCAGTACTTC
TRBJ1-5	TRBV7-2	NA	few	CASSHSFSNQPQHF	TGTGCCAGCAGCCACAGCTTTAGCAATCAGCCCCAGCATTTT
TRBJ2-1	TRBV20-1	TRBD1	NA	CSAPGQGRRNEQFF	TGCAGTGCCCCGGGACAGGGAAGAAGGAATGAGCAGTTCTTC
TRBJ1-2	TRBV3-1	NA	NA	CASSQDARGGGYTF	TGTGCCAGCAGCCAAGATGCCAGGGGAGGTGGCTACACCTTC
TRBJ1-2	TRBV13	NA	NA	CASRRVKDNYGYTF	TGTGCCAGCAGAAGGGTAAAAGATAACTATGGCTACACCTTC
TRBJ2-1	TRBV6-2/TRBV6-3	TRBD1	NA	CASSYSNGVQGSNEQFF	TGTGCCAGCAGTTACTCGAACGGGGTACAGGGGAGCAATGAGCAGTTCTTC
TRBJ2-5	TRBV6-2/TRBV6-3	TRBD2	NA	CASSRELGLAVQETQYF	TGTGCCAGCAGCCGCGAGTTGGGACTAGCGGTACAAGAGACCCAGTACTTC
TRBJ2-1	TRBV4-3	TRBD2	NA	CASSQGSLAASSYNEQFF	TGCGCCAGCAGCCAAGGCAGCCTAGCGGCGAGCTCCTACAATGAGCAGTTCTTC
TRBJ2-1	TRBV4-3	NA	NA	CASSTWTDSYNEQFF	TGCGCCAGCAGCACATGGACAGACTCCTACAATGAGCAGTTCTTC
TRBJ2-1	TRBV7-9	TRBD2	few	CASSETSGRYNEQFF	TGTGCCAGCAGCGAGACTAGCGGGAGGTATAATGAGCAGTTCTTC
TRBJ2-1	TRBV3-1	TRBD1	NA	CASSQGDRSINEQFF	TGTGCCAGCAGCCAAGGGGACAGAAGTATCAATGAGCAGTTCTTC
TRBJ2-5	TRBV29-1	NA	NA	CSVGGTPIWGQYF	TGCAGCGTTGGAGGGACCCCGATTTGGGGCCAGTACTTC
TRBJ1-1	TRBV20-1	NA	NA	CSARMEGMNTEAFF	TGCAGTGCTAGAATGGAGGGGATGAACACTGAAGCTTTCTTT
TRBJ2-1	TRBV7-2	NA	NA	CASSPQKWGSYNEQFF	TGTGCCAGCAGCCCTCAAAAATGGGGCTCCTACAATGAGCAGTTCTTC
TRBJ2-1	TRBV9	NA	NA	CASSSRGGTAAYNEQFF	TGTGCCAGCAGCTCTAGAGGAGGGACAGCAGCCTACAATGAGCAGTTCTTC
TRBJ2-3	TRBV7-2	NA	NA	CASSPLASGTDTQYF	TGTGCCAGCAGTCCGTTAGCCTCGGGCACAGATACGCAGTATTTT
TRBJ1-2	TRBV4-3	NA	few	CASSQFSDGGYTF	TGCGCCAGCAGCCAGTTTTCTGACGGGGGCTACACCTTC
TRBJ2-3	TRBV29-1	NA	NA	CSAGAVNTDTRYF	TGCAGCGCCGGGGCCGTGAACACAGATACGCGGTATTTT
TRBJ2-1	TRBV7-2	TRBD2	NA	CASSLGLAGGRSDPSEQFF	TGTGCCAGCAGCTTGGGACTAGCGGGAGGGCGAAGTGATCCTAGTGAGCAGTTCTTC
TRBJ1-4	TRBV28	TRBD1	NA	CASRRGDRGGEKLFF	TGTGCCAGCAGACGTGGGGACAGGGGTGGAGAAAAACTGTTTTTT
TRBJ2-1	TRBV7-2	TRBD2	NA	CASRSPTSGGYNEQFF	TGTGCCAGCAGATCCCCAACTAGCGGGGGTTACAATGAGCAGTTCTTC
TRBJ2-3	TRBV20-1	NA	NA	CSARDNGRSTDTQYF	TGCAGTGCTAGAGATAACGGGCGGAGCACAGATACGCAGTATTTT
TRBJ2-2	TRBV9	TRBD1	NA	CASSVIRTGGIAGELFF	TGTGCCAGCAGCGTAATTAGGACAGGGGGCATCGCCGGGGAGCTGTTTTTT
TRBJ2-3	TRBV5-1	NA	few	CASSSTGNTQYF	TGTGCCAGCAGCTCAACAGGGAATACGCAGTATTTT
TRBJ2-5	TRBV11-2	NA	NA	CASSLLSFQETQYF	TGTGCCAGCAGCTTATTGTCCTTCCAAGAGACCCAGTACTTC
TRBJ2-7	TRBV27	NA	many	CASSFGVSMDEQYF	TGTGCCAGCAGTTTTGGGGTTTCGATGGATGAGCAGTACTTC
TRBJ2-1	TRBV6-2/TRBV6-3	TRBD1	NA	CASRGQGTNEQFF	TGTGCCAGCAGGGGACAGGGAACCAATGAGCAGTTCTTC
TRBJ1-2	TRBV27	NA	NA	CASSLSSGIYGYTF	TGTGCCAGCAGTTTATCTTCCGGTATTTATGGCTACACCTTC
TRBJ1-2	TRBV27	NA	few	CASSTGGRHYGYTF	TGTGCCAGCAGTACTGGGGGACGACATTATGGCTACACCTTC
TRBJ2-7	TRBV28	TRBD1	NA	CASSYPGQASYEQYF	TGTGCCAGCAGCTATCCGGGACAGGCCTCCTACGAGCAGTACTTC
TRBJ1-2	TRBV20-1	NA	NA	CSATVGGGENGYTF	TGCAGTGCTACCGTTGGAGGAGGCGAGAATGGCTACACCTTC
TRBJ1-3	TRBV12-3/TRBV12-4	NA	once	CASRLAGNRNTIYF	TGTGCCAGCAGACTAGCGGGGAACCGAAACACCATATATTTT
TRBJ2-7	TRBV6-5	TRBD1	few	CASSYSSDRGAEQYF	TGTGCCAGCAGTTACTCATCTGACAGGGGGGCCGAGCAGTACTTC